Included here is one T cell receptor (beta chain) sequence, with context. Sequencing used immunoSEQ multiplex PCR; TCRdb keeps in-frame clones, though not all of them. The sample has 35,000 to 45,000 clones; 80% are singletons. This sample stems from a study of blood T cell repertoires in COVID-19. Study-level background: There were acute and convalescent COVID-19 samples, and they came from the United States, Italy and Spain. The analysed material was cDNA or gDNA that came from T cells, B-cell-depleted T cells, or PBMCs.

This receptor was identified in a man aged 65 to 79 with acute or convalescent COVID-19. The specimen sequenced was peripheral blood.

The CDR3, as DNA: TGCGCCAGCAGTGAGTATCAGAACACTGAAGCTTTCTTT. Translated, it gives CASSEYQNTEAFF. J is TRBJ1-1 and V is TRBV10-1; the D is unclear. V was trimmed by 1 base and J by 1 base, leaving 4 bases between them. The length of the CDR3 is 13 residues. The V gene's germline CDR1 is WNHNN and CDR2 SYGVQD (reference sequence).